This T cell receptor (beta chain) was observed in a study of blood T cell repertoires in COVID-19. Background on the study: Sites across the United States, Italy and Spain contributed samples from acute and convalescent COVID-19. PBMCs, B-cell-depleted T cells, or T cells were the source of the cDNA or gDNA that made up the material.

This CDR3 has 12 amino acids. V was clipped by 6 bases and J by 10 bases, with 13 bases between them. Methods used by the authors: Amplification from reference gene primers served as the basis for estimated nucleated cell counts. Data came from immunoSEQ multiplex PCR; TCRdb stores just in-frame clones and leaves some out. The DNA gave D and trimming, while V, J and clone size come from that table. The top ten clones hold around 1.9% of a sample with 150,000 to 200,000 clones, 70% to 90% of them seen once. The source is a man between 65 and 79 years old with active or convalescent COVID-19. The chain joins TRBV12-3 or TRBV12-4 to TRBJ2-1; tentative D call: TRBD1 (5 bases). Sequencing input: peripheral blood. CDR3 protein: CASSQQTAEQFF. For the CDR3, the DNA is TGTGCCAGCAGCCAACAGACAGCCGAGCAGTTCTTC.